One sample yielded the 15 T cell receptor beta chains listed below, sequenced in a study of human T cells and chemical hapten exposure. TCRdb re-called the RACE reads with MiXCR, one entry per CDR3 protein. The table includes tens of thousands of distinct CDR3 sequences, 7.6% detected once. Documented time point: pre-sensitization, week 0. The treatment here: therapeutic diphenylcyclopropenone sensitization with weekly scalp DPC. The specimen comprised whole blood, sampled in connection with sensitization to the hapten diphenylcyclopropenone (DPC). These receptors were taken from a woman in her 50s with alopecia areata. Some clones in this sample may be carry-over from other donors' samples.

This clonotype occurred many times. The CDR3 sequence is CSAGRGSNQPQHF. The CDR3 region has the DNA TGCAGTGCAGGGAGGGGTTCCAATCAGCCCCAGCATTTT. The chain employs TRBV20-1 and TRBJ1-5, with D maybe TRBD1 (5 bases). In germline, CDR1 is DFQATT, CDR2 SNEGSKA (reference sequence). The CDR3 has 13 amino acids. Trimming shortened V by 6 bases and J by 3 bases, and 12 bases separated the two germline ends.

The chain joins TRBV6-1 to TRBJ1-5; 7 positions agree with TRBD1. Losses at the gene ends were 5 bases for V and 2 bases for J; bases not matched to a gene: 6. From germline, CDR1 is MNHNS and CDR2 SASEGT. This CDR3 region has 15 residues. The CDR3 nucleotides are TGTGCCAGCAGTCTTGACAGGGCTGGCAATCAGCCCCAGCATTTT. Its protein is CASSLDRAGNQPQHF.

CDR3 region: CASTTSRGNYGYTF. CDR3 coding DNA: TGTGCCAGCACCACCTCCAGGGGGAACTATGGCTACACCTTC. The chain couples TRBV28 to TRBJ1-2; 7 bases are shared with TRBD1. Germline loops: CDR1 MDHEN, CDR2 SYDVKM. This CDR3 region has 14 residues. With V trimmed by 7 bases and J by 2 bases, 7 bases remained unmatched.

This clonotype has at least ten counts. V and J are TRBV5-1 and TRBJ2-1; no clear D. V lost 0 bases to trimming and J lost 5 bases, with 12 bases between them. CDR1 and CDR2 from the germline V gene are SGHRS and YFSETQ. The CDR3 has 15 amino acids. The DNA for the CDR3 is TGCGCCAGCAGCTTGGCCCCCGGGTTTGACAATGAGCAGTTCTTC. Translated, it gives CASSLAPGFDNEQFF.

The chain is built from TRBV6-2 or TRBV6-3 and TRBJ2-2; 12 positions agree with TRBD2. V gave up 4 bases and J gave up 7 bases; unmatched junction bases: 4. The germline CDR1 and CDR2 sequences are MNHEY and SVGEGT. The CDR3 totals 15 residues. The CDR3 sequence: CASSSTSGSFGELFF. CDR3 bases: TGTGCCAGCAGTTCGACTAGCGGGAGTTTCGGGGAGCTGTTTTTT.

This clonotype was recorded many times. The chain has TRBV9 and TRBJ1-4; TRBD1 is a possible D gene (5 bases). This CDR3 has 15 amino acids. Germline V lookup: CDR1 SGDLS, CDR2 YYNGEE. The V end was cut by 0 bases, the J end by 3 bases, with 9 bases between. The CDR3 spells CASSVVGDPNEKLFF. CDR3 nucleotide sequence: TGTGCCAGCAGCGTAGTAGGGGATCCTAATGAAAAACTGTTTTTT.

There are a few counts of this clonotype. CDR3: CSVDPGTVLFF. The CDR3 DNA sequence: TGCAGCGTTGACCCCGGGACCGTGCTGTTCTTC. V usage is TRBV29-1 and J usage is TRBJ2-1; the D gene could be TRBD1 or TRBD2 (5 bases each). Germline values: CDR1 SQVTM, CDR2 ANQGSEA. Trimming removed 3 bases at V and 15 bases at J, with 15 bases between. This CDR3 has 11 amino acids.

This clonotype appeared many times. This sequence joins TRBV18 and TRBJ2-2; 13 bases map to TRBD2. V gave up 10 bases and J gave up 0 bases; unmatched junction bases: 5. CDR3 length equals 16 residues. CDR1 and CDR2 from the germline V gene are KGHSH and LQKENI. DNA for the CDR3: TGTGCCACCCGGACTAGCGGGAGTCCGAACACCGGGGAGCTGTTTTTT. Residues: CATRTSGSPNTGELFF.

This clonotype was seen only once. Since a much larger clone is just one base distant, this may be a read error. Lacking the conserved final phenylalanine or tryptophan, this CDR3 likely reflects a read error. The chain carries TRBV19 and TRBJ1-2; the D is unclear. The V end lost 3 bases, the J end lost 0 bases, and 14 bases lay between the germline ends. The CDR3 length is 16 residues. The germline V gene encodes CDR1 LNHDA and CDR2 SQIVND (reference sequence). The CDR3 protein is CASSMYGGEANYGYTL. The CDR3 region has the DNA TGTGCCAGTAGTATGTATGGAGGAGAAGCTAACTATGGCTACACCCTC.

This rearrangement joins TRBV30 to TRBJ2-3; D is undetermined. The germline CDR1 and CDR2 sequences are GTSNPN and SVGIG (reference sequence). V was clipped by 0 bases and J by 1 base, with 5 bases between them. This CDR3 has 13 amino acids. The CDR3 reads CAWSVRRTDTQYF. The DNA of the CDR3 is TGTGCCTGGAGTGTACGGCGCACAGATACGCAGTATTTT.

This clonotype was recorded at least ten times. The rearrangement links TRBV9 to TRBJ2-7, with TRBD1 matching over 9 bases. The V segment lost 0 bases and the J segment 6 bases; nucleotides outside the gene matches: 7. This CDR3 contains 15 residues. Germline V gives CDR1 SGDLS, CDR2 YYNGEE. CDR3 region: CASSVGGQGSREQYF. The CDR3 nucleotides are TGTGCCAGCAGCGTAGGAGGACAGGGGAGTCGCGAGCAGTACTTC.

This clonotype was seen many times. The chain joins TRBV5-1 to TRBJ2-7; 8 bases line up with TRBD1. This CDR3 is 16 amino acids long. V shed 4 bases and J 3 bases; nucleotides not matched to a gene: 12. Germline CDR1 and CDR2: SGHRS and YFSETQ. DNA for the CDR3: TGCGCCAGCAGCCCAACCGGAGGACAGGGTCGCTACGAGCAGTACTTC. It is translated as CASSPTGGQGRYEQYF.

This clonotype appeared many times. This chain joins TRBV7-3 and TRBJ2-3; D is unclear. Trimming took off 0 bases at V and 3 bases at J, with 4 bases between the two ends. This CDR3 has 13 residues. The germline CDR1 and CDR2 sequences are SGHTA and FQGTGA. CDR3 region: CASSLTPTDTQYF. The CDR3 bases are TGTGCCAGCAGCTTAACTCCGACAGATACGCAGTATTTT.

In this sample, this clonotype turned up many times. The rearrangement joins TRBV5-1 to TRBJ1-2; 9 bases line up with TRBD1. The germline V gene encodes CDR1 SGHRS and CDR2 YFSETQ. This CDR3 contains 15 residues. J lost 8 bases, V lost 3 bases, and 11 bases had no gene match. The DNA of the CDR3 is TGCGCCAGCAGCTATGGCGGGACAGGGTTGTCCGGCTACACCTTC. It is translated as CASSYGGTGLSGYTF. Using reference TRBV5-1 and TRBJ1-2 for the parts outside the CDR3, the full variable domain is KAGVTQTPRYLIKTRGQQVTLSCSPISGHRSVSWYQQTPGQGLQFLFEYFSETQRNKGNFPGRFSGRQFSNSRSEMNVSTLELGDSALYLCASSYGGTGLSGYTFGSGTRLTVV.

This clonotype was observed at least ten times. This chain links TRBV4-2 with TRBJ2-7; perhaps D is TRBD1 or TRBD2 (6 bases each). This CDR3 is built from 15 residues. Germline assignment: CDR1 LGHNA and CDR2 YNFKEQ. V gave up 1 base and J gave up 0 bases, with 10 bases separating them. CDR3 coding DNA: TGTGCCAGCAGCCAAGGGGGGGCTTCCTCCTACGAGCAGTACTTC. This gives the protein CASSQGGASSYEQYF.